The entry below describes one TCR beta chain. Its specificity is not known. Researchers took RNA transcripts and amplified TCR beta CDR3 regions from them. HTBI primers were employed in first-round RT-PCR, then a second-round multiplex PCR followed. TCRdb itself ran the multiplex PCR reads through MiXCR, one entry per CDR3 protein. The repertoire holds roughly 610,000 distinct CDR3 sequences, with about a fifth as singletons. Diagnosis was based on clinical symptoms, serum thyroxine, TRAb, thyroid ultrasound and orbital computed tomography. The data stem from a study of Graves' ophthalmopathy and Graves' hyperthyroidism. Study findings and constraints: Blood also harbored most expanded thyroid clonotypes above 0.001 frequency.

Germline values: CDR1 SGHRS, CDR2 YFSETQ. CDR3 length: 20 amino acids. The V segment lost 4 bases and the J segment 2 bases; nucleotides outside the gene matches: 18. V usage is TRBV5-1 and J usage is TRBJ1-2, with 12 nucleotides matching TRBD1. This sequence was found in a woman under 30 with stable Graves' hyperthyroidism. Some clones in this sample may be carry-over from other donors' samples. Sequencing input: peripheral blood. The DNA of the CDR3 is TGCGCCAGCAGCCGTAACCCCGGGACAGGGGGCGCGTTGACGAACTATGGCTACACCTTC. This encodes CASSRNPGTGGALTNYGYTF.